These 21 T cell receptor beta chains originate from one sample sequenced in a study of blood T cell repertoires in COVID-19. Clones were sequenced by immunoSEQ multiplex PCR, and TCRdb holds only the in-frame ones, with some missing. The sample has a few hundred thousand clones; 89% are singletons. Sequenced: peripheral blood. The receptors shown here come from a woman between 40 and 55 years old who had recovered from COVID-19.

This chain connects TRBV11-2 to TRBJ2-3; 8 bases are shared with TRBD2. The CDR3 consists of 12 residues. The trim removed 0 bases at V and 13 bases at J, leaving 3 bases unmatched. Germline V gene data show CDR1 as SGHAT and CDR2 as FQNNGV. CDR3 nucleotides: TGTGCCAGCAGCTTAGAGGCGGGAGGAAAGTATTTT. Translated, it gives CASSLEAGGKYF.

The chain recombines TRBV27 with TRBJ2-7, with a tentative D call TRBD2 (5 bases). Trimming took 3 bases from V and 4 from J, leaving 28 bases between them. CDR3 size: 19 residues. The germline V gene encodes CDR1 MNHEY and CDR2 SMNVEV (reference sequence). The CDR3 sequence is CASSFGVSGPSTLPYEQYF. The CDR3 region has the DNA TGTGCCAGCAGTTTTGGGGTGAGCGGCCCGTCCACATTGCCTTACGAGCAGTACTTC.

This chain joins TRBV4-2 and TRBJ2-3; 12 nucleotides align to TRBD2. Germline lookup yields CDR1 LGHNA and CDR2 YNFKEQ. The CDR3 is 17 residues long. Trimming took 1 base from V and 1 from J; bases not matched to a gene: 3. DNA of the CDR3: TGTGCCAGCAGCCAAGTTGCTAGCGGGGGGGGCACAGATACGCAGTATTTT. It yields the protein CASSQVASGGGTDTQYF.

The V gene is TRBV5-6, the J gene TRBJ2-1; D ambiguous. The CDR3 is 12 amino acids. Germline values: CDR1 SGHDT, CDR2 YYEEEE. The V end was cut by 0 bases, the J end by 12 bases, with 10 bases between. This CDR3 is CASSLAELWQFF. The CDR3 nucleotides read TGTGCCAGCAGCTTGGCCGAGCTCTGGCAGTTCTTC.

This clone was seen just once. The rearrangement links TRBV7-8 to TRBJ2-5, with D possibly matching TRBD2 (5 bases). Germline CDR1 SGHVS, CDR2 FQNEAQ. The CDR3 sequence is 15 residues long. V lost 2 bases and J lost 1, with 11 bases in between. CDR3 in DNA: TGTGCCAGCAGCTTATACGGGAACAGCCAAGAGACCCAGTACTTC. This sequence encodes CASSLYGNSQETQYF.

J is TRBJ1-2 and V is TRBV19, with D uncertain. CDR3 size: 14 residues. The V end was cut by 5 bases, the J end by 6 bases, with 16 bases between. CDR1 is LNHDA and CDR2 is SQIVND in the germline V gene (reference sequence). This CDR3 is CASSGRVGFDGYTF. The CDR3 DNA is TGTGCCAGTAGTGGCCGGGTCGGGTTTGATGGCTACACCTTC.

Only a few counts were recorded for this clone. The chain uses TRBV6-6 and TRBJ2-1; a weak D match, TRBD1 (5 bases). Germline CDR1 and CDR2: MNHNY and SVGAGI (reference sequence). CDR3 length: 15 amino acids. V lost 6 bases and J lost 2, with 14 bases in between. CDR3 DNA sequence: TGTGCCAGCAGCCCATTGGGGCTGGCCTACAATGAGCAGTTCTTC. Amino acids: CASSPLGLAYNEQFF.

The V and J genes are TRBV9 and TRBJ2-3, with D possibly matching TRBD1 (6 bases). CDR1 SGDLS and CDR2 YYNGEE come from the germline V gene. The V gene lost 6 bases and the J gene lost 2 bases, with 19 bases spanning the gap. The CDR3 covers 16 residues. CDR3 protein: CASTQRGRGFTDTQYF. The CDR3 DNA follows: TGTGCCAGCACTCAGAGGGGAAGGGGGTTCACAGATACGCAGTATTTT.

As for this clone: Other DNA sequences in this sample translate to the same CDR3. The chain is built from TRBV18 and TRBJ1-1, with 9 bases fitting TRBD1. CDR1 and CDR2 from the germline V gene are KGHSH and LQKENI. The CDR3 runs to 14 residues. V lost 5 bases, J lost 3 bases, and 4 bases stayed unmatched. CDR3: CASSRGQGYTEAFF. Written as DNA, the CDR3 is TGTGCCAGCTCAAGGGGACAGGGATACACTGAAGCTTTCTTT.

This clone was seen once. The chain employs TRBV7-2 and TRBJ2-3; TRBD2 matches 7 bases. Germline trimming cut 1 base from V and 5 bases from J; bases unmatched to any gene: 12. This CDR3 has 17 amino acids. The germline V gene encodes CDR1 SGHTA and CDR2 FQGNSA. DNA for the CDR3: TGTGCCAGCAGCTTAGGCCTCGGACTAGATTTTGGAGATACGCAGTATTTT. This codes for CASSLGLGLDFGDTQYF.

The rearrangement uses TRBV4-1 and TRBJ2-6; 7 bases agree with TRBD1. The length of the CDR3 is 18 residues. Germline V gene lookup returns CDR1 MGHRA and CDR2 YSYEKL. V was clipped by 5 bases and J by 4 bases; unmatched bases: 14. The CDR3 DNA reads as TGCGCCAGCAGCGGCCGGGACAGCCTTCTGGGAGGGGCCAACGTCCTGACTTTC. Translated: CASSGRDSLLGGANVLTF.

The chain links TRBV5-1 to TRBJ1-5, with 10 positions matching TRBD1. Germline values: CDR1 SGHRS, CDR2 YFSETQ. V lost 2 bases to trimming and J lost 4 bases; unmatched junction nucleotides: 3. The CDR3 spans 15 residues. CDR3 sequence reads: CASSLGTGVNQPQHF. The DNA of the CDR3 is TGCGCCAGCAGCTTAGGGACAGGGGTAAATCAGCCCCAGCATTTT.

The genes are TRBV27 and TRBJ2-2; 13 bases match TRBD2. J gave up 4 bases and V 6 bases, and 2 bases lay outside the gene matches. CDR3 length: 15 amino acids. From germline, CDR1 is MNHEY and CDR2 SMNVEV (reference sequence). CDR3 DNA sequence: TGTGCCAGCAGACTAGCGGGGGGGCCCACCGGGGAGCTGTTTTTT. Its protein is CASRLAGGPTGELFF.

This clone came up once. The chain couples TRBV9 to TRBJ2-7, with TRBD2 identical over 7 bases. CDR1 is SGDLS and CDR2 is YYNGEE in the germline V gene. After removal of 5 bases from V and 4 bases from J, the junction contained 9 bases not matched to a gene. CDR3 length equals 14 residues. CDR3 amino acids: CASSVLAESYEQYF. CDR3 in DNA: TGTGCCAGCAGTGTTCTAGCGGAAAGTTACGAGCAGTACTTC.

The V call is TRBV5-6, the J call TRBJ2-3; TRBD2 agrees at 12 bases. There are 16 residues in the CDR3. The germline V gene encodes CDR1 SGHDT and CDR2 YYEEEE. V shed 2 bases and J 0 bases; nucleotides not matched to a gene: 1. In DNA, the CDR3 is TGTGCCAGCAGCTTCGGACTAGCGGGAAGCACAGATACGCAGTATTTT. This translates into CASSFGLAGSTDTQYF.

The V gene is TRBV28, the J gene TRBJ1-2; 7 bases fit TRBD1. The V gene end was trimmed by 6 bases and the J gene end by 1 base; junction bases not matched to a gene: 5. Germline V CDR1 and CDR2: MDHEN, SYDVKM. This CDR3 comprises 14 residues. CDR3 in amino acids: CASRPGQINYGYTF. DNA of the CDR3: TGTGCCAGCAGGCCGGGACAGATTAACTATGGCTACACCTTC.

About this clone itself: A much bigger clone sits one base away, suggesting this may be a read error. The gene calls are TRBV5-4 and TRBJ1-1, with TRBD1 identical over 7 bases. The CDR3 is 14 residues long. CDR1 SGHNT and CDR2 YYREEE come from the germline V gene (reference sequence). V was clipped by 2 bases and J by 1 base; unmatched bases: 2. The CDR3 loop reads CASSLWTGNTEAFF. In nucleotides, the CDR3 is TGTGCCAGCAGCTTATGGACAGGGAACACTGAAGCTTTCTTT.

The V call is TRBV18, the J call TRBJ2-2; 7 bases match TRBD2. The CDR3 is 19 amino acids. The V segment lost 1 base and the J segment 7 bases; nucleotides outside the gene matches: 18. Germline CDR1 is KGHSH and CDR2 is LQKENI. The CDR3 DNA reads TGTGCCAGCTCACCACTCCCCCCCGGTCGGGGAGGGCCGGTCGGGGAGCTGTTTTTT. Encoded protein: CASSPLPPGRGGPVGELFF.

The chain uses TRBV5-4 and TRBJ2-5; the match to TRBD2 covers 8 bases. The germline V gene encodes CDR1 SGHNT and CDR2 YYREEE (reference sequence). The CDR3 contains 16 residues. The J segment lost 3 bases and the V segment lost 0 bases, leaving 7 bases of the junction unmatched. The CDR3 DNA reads TGTGCCAGCAGCTTGGCCGGCTTAGCGGGGAAAGAGACCCAGTACTTC. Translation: CASSLAGLAGKETQYF.

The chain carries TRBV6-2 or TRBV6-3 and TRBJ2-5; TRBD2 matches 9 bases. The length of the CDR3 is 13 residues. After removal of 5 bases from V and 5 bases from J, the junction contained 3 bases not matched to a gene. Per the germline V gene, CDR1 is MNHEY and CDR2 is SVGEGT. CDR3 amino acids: CASSLAGYETQYF. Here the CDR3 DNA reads TGTGCCAGCAGTCTAGCGGGGTATGAGACCCAGTACTTC.

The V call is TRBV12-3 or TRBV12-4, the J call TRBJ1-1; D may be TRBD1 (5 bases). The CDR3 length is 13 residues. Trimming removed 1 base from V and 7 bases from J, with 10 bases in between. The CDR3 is CASSLGRGLEAFF. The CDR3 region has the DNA TGTGCCAGCAGTTTAGGTAGGGGACTTGAAGCTTTCTTT.